A selection of T cell receptor beta chains follows, all from one sample in a study of technical replicates of blood from a few donors. TCRdb's copy holds only in-frame clones and misses some; the assay was immunoSEQ multiplex PCR. The table includes some 68,000 clones, around 90% detected once. Sequenced material: T cells isolated from PBMCs. Every receptor here comes from a human donor in good health. CDR3s leave out the opening cysteine and the closing phenylalanine or tryptophan. Each record gives: D gene, clone size, J gene, V gene, CDR3 protein. A D gene is named only where the DNA matches it firmly. Size tells how often a clone was seen (once, few, many) or the class of an expanded clone, and some rows leave it out.

NA | NA | TRBJ2-7 | TRBV19 | ASSIVTGVYEQY
TRBD1 | NA | TRBJ1-1 | TRBV6-5 | ASSYFRQGSEAF
NA | NA | TRBJ1-1 | TRBV29-1 | SVDRGNTEAF
NA | NA | TRBJ2-7 | TRBV28 | ASASSDFYEQY
TRBD1 | NA | TRBJ1-4 | TRBV7-9 | ASSPRQGADEKLF
NA | NA | TRBJ2-7 | TRBV11-2 | ASSLGTVGEQY
TRBD1 | NA | TRBJ1-4 | TRBV7-9 | ASSSTGYLEKLF
TRBD1 | NA | TRBJ1-5 | TRBV19 | ASSSGQGSNQPQH
TRBD2 | NA | TRBJ2-7 | TRBV19 | ASSIRTSGSYEQY
NA | NA | TRBJ2-1 | TRBV7-8 | ASSLRVVFYNEQF
NA | NA | TRBJ1-2 | TRBV30 | AWSVGGYGYT
TRBD2 | NA | TRBJ2-7 | TRBV19 | ASFSGTYYEQY
TRBD2 | NA | TRBJ2-4 | TRBV12-5 | ASGLGLAGGHDLNIQY
NA | NA | TRBJ2-1 | TRBV7-9 | ASSGRGYEQF
TRBD2 | NA | TRBJ2-7 | TRBV19 | ASSQTSGSYEQY
TRBD1 | NA | TRBJ2-3 | TRBV10-1 | ASSESGRGPQDTQY
TRBD1 | NA | TRBJ1-5 | TRBV19 | ASSVDRVRNQPQH
NA | NA | TRBJ2-2 | TRBV6-1 | ASTRTITGELF
NA | once | TRBJ2-7 | TRBV7-9 | ASSFNYEQY
NA | NA | TRBJ2-3 | TRBV6-6 | ASSYRQGDADTQY
TRBD2 | NA | TRBJ2-7 | TRBV27 | ASSPLAGFFYEQY
TRBD1 | few | TRBJ1-1 | TRBV2 | ASSTLQGMNTEAF
TRBD2 | NA | TRBJ2-3 | TRBV5-1 | ASSLVTSGRNTDTQY
TRBD1 | NA | TRBJ1-2 | TRBV6-1 | ASSPTGGVYGYT
NA | NA | TRBJ1-1 | TRBV29-1 | RAQGMATEAF
TRBD1 | NA | TRBJ1-2 | TRBV6-5 | ASSSGTGSFGYT
NA | NA | TRBJ1-1 | TRBV29-1 | SVEETGNTEAF
NA | once | TRBJ2-3 | TRBV7-3 | ASSPLAGKGTDTQY
NA | few | TRBJ1-1 | TRBV7-3 | ASSLGQITEAF
TRBD1 | NA | TRBJ2-5 | TRBV7-2 | ASSFGTGASETQY
TRBD1 | NA | TRBJ1-2 | TRBV27 | ASSPLGTASGYT
NA | NA | TRBJ2-1 | TRBV5-6 | ASSFTGFLYNEQF
TRBD2 | NA | TRBJ2-2 | TRBV27 | ASSRLAGGSSTGELF